The entry below describes one T cell receptor (beta chain). V was cut by 1 base and J by 4 bases, with 11 bases left in between. There are 14 residues in the CDR3. Germline CDR1 SGHKS, CDR2 YYEKEE (reference sequence). Per the study methods: Amplification from reference gene primers served as the basis for estimated nucleated cell counts. Generated by immunoSEQ multiplex PCR, the TCRdb table keeps only in-frame clones and is missing some. The DNA was the basis for D and trimming; V, J and clone size are from that table. The sample carries roughly 200,000 clones, roughly 84% recorded once. The sample originates from a study of blood T cell repertoires in COVID-19. Overall study context: There were acute and convalescent COVID-19 samples, and they came from the United States, Italy and Spain. From T cells, B-cell-depleted T cells, or PBMCs came the material, which was cDNA or gDNA.

The sample taken for sequencing was peripheral blood. The sequence was collected from a human donor in a cohort sampled during active COVID-19. The rearrangement joins TRBV5-5 to TRBJ2-5, with D uncertain. CDR3 nucleotides: TGTGCCAGCAGCTTGCCCTTGAACGGAGAGACCCAGTACTTC. It translates to CASSLPLNGETQYF.